A selection of T cell receptor beta chains follows, all from one sample in a study of sequential checkpoint blockade in melanoma. The protocol was immunoSEQ multiplex PCR, while the TCRdb copy is restricted to in-frame clones and leaves out a portion. The sample carries about 10,000 clones, around 23% recorded once. The sample consisted of tumor tissue (inferred from file names), taken from a patient given nivolumab and ipilimumab in sequence. The receptors were gathered from a human donor with melanoma. Both conserved end residues are part of each CDR3. The order of the fields is CDR3 length, J gene, clone size, D gene, V gene, CDR3 protein, CDR3 DNA. The D gene is left open where the match is weak. Clone size is given for some rows only: seen once, a few or many times, or a class if the clone is expanded.

>15|TRBJ1-4|NA|TRBD1|TRBV5-1
CASSVGQGKNEKLFF
TGCGCCAGCAGCGTGGGACAGGGGAAGAATGAAAAACTGTTTTTT
>16|TRBJ2-3|few|TRBD2|TRBV4-1
CASSQDRAGYTDTQYF
TGCGCCAGCAGCCAAGATCGAGCGGGGTACACAGATACGCAGTATTTT
>14|TRBJ2-6|many|NA|TRBV6-8
CASTPVAGANVLTF
TGTGCCAGCACCCCGGTTGCTGGGGCCAACGTCCTGACTTTC
>14|TRBJ2-7|few|NA|TRBV6-8
CALQGGKSSYEQYF
TGTGCCCTCCAGGGAGGAAAGAGCTCCTACGAGCAGTACTTC
>15|TRBJ2-1|NA|NA|TRBV5-1
CASQIRDNRGNEQFF
TGCGCCAGCCAGATAAGGGACAACCGGGGCAATGAGCAGTTCTTC
>14|TRBJ1-1|NA|NA|TRBV28
CASSLWPGNTEAFF
TGTGCCAGCAGTTTATGGCCGGGGAACACTGAAGCTTTCTTT
>15|TRBJ2-7|few|TRBD2|TRBV11-3
CASSLNLAGGGEQYF
TGTGCCAGCAGCTTAAATCTAGCGGGGGGCGGGGAGCAGTACTTC
>18|TRBJ2-1|few|NA|TRBV11-3
CASSLWGVMQGVGDEQFF
TGTGCCAGCAGCTTATGGGGAGTCATGCAGGGAGTTGGGGATGAGCAGTTCTTC
>16|TRBJ2-7|few|TRBD2|TRBV6-8
CASRRLAGGAGDEQYF
TGTGCCAGCAGGCGACTAGCGGGGGGGGCCGGGGACGAGCAGTACTTC
>16|TRBJ2-2|many|TRBD1|TRBV11-3
CASSLPRQGHTGELFF
TGTGCCAGCAGCTTACCCCGACAGGGACACACCGGGGAGCTGTTTTTT
>15|TRBJ1-2|many|TRBD1|TRBV11-3
CASSSRDRGENGYTF
TGTGCCAGCAGCTCCCGGGACAGGGGTGAGAATGGCTACACCTTC
>15|TRBJ1-3|medium-sized|NA|TRBV6-8
CASSLRPSSGNTIYF
TGTGCCAGCAGCCTCCGACCGAGCTCTGGAAACACCATATATTTT
>18|TRBJ1-6|NA|TRBD1|TRBV12-5
CASHNEDRGQSYNSPLHF
TGTGCTAGCCATAATGAGGACAGGGGGCAATCCTATAATTCACCCCTCCACTTT
>13|TRBJ1-2|NA|TRBD1|TRBV19
CASSIDGTGDYTF
TGTGCCAGTAGTATAGATGGGACAGGGGACTACACCTTC
>15|TRBJ2-1|NA|NA|TRBV19
CASSIADTTYNEQFF
TGTGCCAGTAGTATTGCAGATACTACCTACAATGAGCAGTTCTTC
>16|TRBJ1-1|many|TRBD1|TRBV11-3
CASSLQRTGRDTEAFF
TGTGCCAGCAGCTTACAAAGGACAGGGAGGGACACTGAAGCTTTCTTT
>14|TRBJ1-5|few|NA|TRBV19
CASSIQTGDQPQHF
TGTGCCAGTAGTATTCAGACAGGAGATCAGCCCCAGCATTTT
>14|TRBJ1-4|few|NA|TRBV28
CASSNAGATEKLFF
TGTGCCAGCAGCAATGCGGGGGCGACGGAAAAACTGTTTTTT
>16|TRBJ2-3|many|NA|TRBV11-3
CASSFLRGAGTDTQYF
TGTGCCAGCAGCTTTCTTCGGGGGGCGGGTACAGATACGCAGTATTTT
>15|TRBJ1-2|many|TRBD1|TRBV11-3
CASSCPGTGDYGYTF
TGTGCCAGCAGCTGTCCCGGGACAGGAGACTATGGCTACACCTTC
>17|TRBJ2-7|NA|TRBD2|TRBV10-3
CAISEGGGGGNSYEQYF
TGTGCCATCAGTGAGGGTGGCGGCGGGGGGAACTCCTACGAGCAGTACTTC
>14|TRBJ2-5|few|NA|TRBV11-3
CASSLRTGGETQYF
TGTGCCAGCAGCTTACGGACAGGAGGGGAGACCCAGTACTTC
>14|TRBJ1-1|NA|NA|TRBV6-8
CASSYFQGRGEAFF
TGTGCCAGCAGTTACTTCCAGGGACGAGGTGAAGCTTTCTTT
>13|TRBJ2-2|few|NA|TRBV4-1
CASSQRNTGELFF
TGCGCCAGCAGCCAACGGAACACCGGGGAGCTGTTTTTT
>19|TRBJ2-1|few|TRBD1|TRBV15
CATSREAPYPGQGINEQFF
TGTGCCACCAGCAGAGAGGCCCCATACCCCGGACAGGGCATCAATGAGCAGTTCTTC
>13|TRBJ1-1|NA|NA|TRBV18
CASSPLPDREAFF
TGTGCCAGCTCACCACTCCCGGATCGGGAAGCTTTCTTT
>15|TRBJ2-3|once|NA|TRBV10-2
CASSSGTREADTQYF
TGCGCCAGCAGCTCGGGGACGCGTGAGGCAGATACGCAGTATTTT
>15|TRBJ2-1|medium-sized|TRBD2|TRBV19
CASSIETSGNNEQFF
TGTGCCAGTAGTATAGAGACTAGCGGGAACAATGAGCAGTTCTTC
>19|TRBJ2-3|NA|NA|TRBV19
CASSATSEAGARGTDTQYF
TGTGCCAGTAGTGCCACGTCTGAGGCGGGGGCTCGTGGCACAGATACGCAGTATTTT
>13|TRBJ1-3|NA|NA|TRBV29-1
CSVEGHSGNTIYF
TGCAGCGTTGAAGGACACTCTGGAAACACCATATATTTT
>15|TRBJ2-1|NA|TRBD1|TRBV11-3
CASSPRDRGVDEQFF
TGTGCCAGCAGCCCACGGGACAGGGGGGTCGATGAGCAGTTCTTC
>15|TRBJ2-2|NA|NA|TRBV15
CATSVRQAATGELFF
TGTGCCACCAGCGTTAGACAGGCGGCCACCGGGGAGCTGTTTTTT
>12|TRBJ1-1|NA|NA|TRBV28
CASSPGTVEAFF
TGTGCCAGCAGTCCTGGGACGGTCGAAGCTTTCTTT
>17|TRBJ1-3|NA|NA|TRBV14
CASSRYGAGVTGNTIYF
TGTGCCAGCAGCCGGTACGGGGCAGGGGTGACTGGAAACACCATATATTTT
>14|TRBJ1-4|NA|TRBD1|TRBV9
CASGTGAHAEKLFF
TGTGCCAGCGGGACAGGGGCGCATGCTGAAAAACTGTTTTTT
>12|TRBJ1-2|NA|NA|TRBV29-1
CSAEGQRYGYTF
TGCAGCGCCGAGGGGCAACGCTATGGCTACACCTTC
>14|TRBJ2-7|NA|NA|TRBV10-2
CASREDSYVYEQYF
TGCGCCAGCCGTGAGGACAGCTATGTCTACGAGCAGTACTTC